Each of the 26 T cell receptor beta chains below was sequenced from the same sample in a study of regulatory T cells in long-lasting Graves disease. The time point: newly diagnosed GD, antithyroid drugs for less than 3 months. The TCR library was prepared using RNA isolated from PBMCs. For TCR beta, libraries came from iRepertoire HTBI primers and Arm-PCR of CDR3 regions. Each CDR3 protein is one row after TCRdb ran MiXCR on the multiplex PCR reads. The sample shows over 350,000 distinct CDR3 sequences, less than 15% of them seen only once. In addition, the sample was reused for a study of T cells in Graves' hyperthyroidism and ophthalmopathy.

The sample was peripheral blood mononuclear cells (PBMCs), taken at new diagnosis, from a patient treated with antithyroid drugs. Receptors were obtained from a woman in her 50s with Graves disease.

This clonotype has a handful of counts. This chain joins TRBV27 and TRBJ2-2, with D maybe TRBD2 (6 bases). In germline, CDR1 is MNHEY, CDR2 SMNVEV (reference sequence). V shed 2 bases and J shed 7 bases, with 8 bases lying between them. The CDR3 spans 13 residues. This chain's CDR3 is CASSLEAGGELFF. DNA of the CDR3: TGTGCCAGCAGTTTAGAAGCGGGCGGGGAGCTGTTTTTT.

This clonotype has at least ten counts. The chain employs TRBV7-2 and TRBJ2-7; D is uncertain. The CDR3 is 12 residues long. V gave up 0 bases and J gave up 5 bases, with 5 bases separating them. CDR1 and CDR2 (germline): SGHTA, FQGNSA. CDR3 nucleotides: TGTGCCAGCAGCTTAGCGCGGAACGAGCAGTACTTC. This gives the protein CASSLARNEQYF.

This clonotype came up many times. The chain couples TRBV7-2 to TRBJ2-1; the match to TRBD2 covers 9 bases. Germline V gene data show CDR1 as SGHTA and CDR2 as FQGNSA. The CDR3 is 16 residues long. J gave up 5 bases and V 4 bases, and 9 bases lay outside the gene matches. CDR3 region: CASSSGTSKKHNEQFF. CDR3 in DNA: TGTGCCAGCAGCTCCGGGACTAGCAAGAAACACAATGAGCAGTTCTTC.

This clonotype was seen ten or more times. The chain couples TRBV28 to TRBJ1-2, with 7 bases lining up with TRBD1. Losses at the gene ends were 4 bases for V and 2 bases for J; bases not matched to a gene: 4. Germline V gene data show CDR1 as MDHEN and CDR2 as SYDVKM. The CDR3 contains 14 residues. The CDR3 sequence is CASSSPGQNYGYTF. In DNA form, the CDR3 reads TGTGCCAGCAGTTCTCCGGGACAGAACTATGGCTACACCTTC.

Turning to this clonotype: Sequence at one end of the junction differs from germline and may be a read error. The chain combines TRBV7-8 with TRBJ2-3; D perhaps matches TRBD2 (6 bases). The CDR3 covers 15 residues. Germline lookup yields CDR1 SGHVS and CDR2 FQNEAQ. The CDR3 DNA reads as TGTGCCAGCCGCCGATGGGGGGTCAGCACAGATGCGCAGTATTTT. This sequence encodes CASRRWGVSTDAQYF.

This clonotype occurred many times. The chain links TRBV5-1 to TRBJ2-2; 15 bases are shared with TRBD2. The CDR3 sequence is 17 residues long. Germline V CDR1 and CDR2: SGHRS, YFSETQ. V trimming: 4 bases; J trimming: 5 bases; junction bases outside the gene matches: 6. The CDR3 nucleotides are TGCGCCAGCAGCCCCGGGACTAGCGGGAGGATGACCGGGGAGCTGTTTTTT. Protein product: CASSPGTSGRMTGELFF.

This clonotype was detected many times. The chain has TRBV27 and TRBJ2-1, with TRBD2 matching over 8 bases. This CDR3 contains 16 residues. With V trimmed by 4 bases and J by 8 bases, 13 bases remained unmatched. Germline CDR1 reads MNHEY; CDR2 reads SMNVEV (reference sequence). This chain's CDR3 is CASSSLAGFLFHEQFF. As DNA, the CDR3 is TGTGCCAGCAGTTCATTAGCGGGATTTTTATTCCATGAGCAGTTCTTC.

The table lists this clonotype with many counts. J is TRBJ1-6 and V is TRBV27; 7 bases are a match to TRBD1. The CDR3 spans 16 residues. V trimming: 7 bases; J trimming: 2 bases; junction bases outside the gene matches: 8. Germline V gene lookup returns CDR1 MNHEY and CDR2 SMNVEV (reference sequence). DNA of the CDR3: TGTGCCAGCAACATCGGACAGGACGCCTATAATTCACCCCTCCACTTT. The encoded protein is CASNIGQDAYNSPLHF.

This clonotype was observed many times. The V gene is TRBV6-1, the J gene TRBJ1-1, with D hard to call. V lost 1 base to trimming and J lost 7 bases, with 7 bases between them. The CDR3 loop spans 12 amino acids. CDR1 is MNHNS, CDR2 SASEGT, per germline. Here the CDR3 DNA reads TGTGCCAGCAGTGAAGTGACGGGTGAAGCTTTCTTT. Protein sequence: CASSEVTGEAFF.

In this sample, this clonotype turned up many times. The genes are TRBV7-9 and TRBJ2-3; D unresolved. The CDR3 sequence is 16 residues long. Trimming cost V 6 bases and J 2 bases, with 18 bases left between them. Germline V gene lookup returns CDR1 SEHNR and CDR2 FQNEAQ (reference sequence). This CDR3 reads CASSTSTRTDTDTQYF. The CDR3 DNA reads TGTGCCAGCAGTACCTCAACACGTACTGACACAGATACGCAGTATTTT.

This clonotype was observed at least ten times. V gene TRBV12-3 or TRBV12-4 combines with J gene TRBJ1-2; TRBD1 is a possible D gene (5 bases). The V gene lost 3 bases and the J gene lost 4 bases, with 27 bases spanning the gap. CDR3 length: 19 amino acids. The CDR3 protein is CASSFRTSPKTASSYGYTF. DNA for the CDR3: TGTGCCAGCAGTTTCCGGACTTCGCCCAAGACAGCGTCCTCCTATGGCTACACCTTC.

On this clonotype: A read error may be the cause here, since a much bigger clone is one base away. V usage is TRBV12-3 or TRBV12-4 and J usage is TRBJ2-1; 8 bases line up with TRBD2. The CDR3 contains 14 residues. DNA of the CDR3: TGTGCCAGCAGTTTTGGACTAGCTAACAATAAGCAGTTCTTC. Its protein product is CASSFGLANNKQFF.

This clonotype came up many times. CDR3 region: CASSLEVAGPLDTQYF. CDR3 nucleotides: TGTGCCAGCAGCTTAGAAGTAGCGGGACCCTTGGATACGCAGTATTTT. V gene TRBV7-2 combines with J gene TRBJ2-3, with TRBD2 matching 8 bases. The CDR3 is 16 residues long. Trimming took 1 base from V and 6 from J; bases not matched to a gene: 9. The germline gives CDR1 SGHTA, CDR2 FQGNSA.

This chain links TRBV30 with TRBJ1-2, with D possibly matching TRBD1 (5 bases). Germline lookup yields CDR1 GTSNPN and CDR2 SVGIG (reference sequence). V lost 2 bases to trimming and J lost 2 bases, with 9 bases between them. CDR3 length: 13 amino acids. The CDR3 region has the DNA TGTGCCTGGAGTTTACAGGCGAACTATGGCTACACCTTC. The encoded protein is CAWSLQANYGYTF.

The rearrangement uses TRBV9 and TRBJ2-1, with 7 nucleotides matching TRBD2. Germline V gene lookup returns CDR1 SGDLS and CDR2 YYNGEE. V lost 4 bases, J lost 5 bases, and 9 bases stayed unmatched. There are 15 residues in the CDR3. CDR3 DNA: TGTGCCAGCAGCTTCAGCGGGGACGATAACAATGAGCAGTTCTTC. This codes for CASSFSGDDNNEQFF.

Ten or more counts support this clonotype. The chain employs TRBV9 and TRBJ2-7, with TRBD2 matching 8 bases. Trimming took 7 bases from V and 6 from J; bases not matched to a gene: 12. Germline CDR1 SGDLS, CDR2 YYNGEE. The CDR3 sequence is 14 residues long. CDR3 residues: CASESGAGGLEQYF. The DNA of the CDR3 is TGTGCCAGCGAGTCGGGGGCGGGAGGTCTCGAGCAGTACTTC.

This clonotype was observed at least ten times. The chain carries TRBV7-9 and TRBJ2-7; D not certain. Trimming left V 5 bases short and J 4 bases short, with 18 bases between. CDR1 and CDR2 from the germline V gene are SEHNR and FQNEAQ (reference sequence). The CDR3 is made up of 15 amino acids. CDR3 sequence reads: CASSPDIIAAYEQYF. In DNA form, the CDR3 reads TGTGCCAGCAGCCCTGACATCATCGCCGCGTACGAGCAGTACTTC.

This clonotype was seen at least ten times. The chain employs TRBV20-1 and TRBJ1-5, with D perhaps TRBD1 (6 bases). This CDR3 is built from 16 residues. The V and J ends lost 3 bases and 3 bases respectively, with 18 bases between them. Germline V gives CDR1 DFQATT, CDR2 SNEGSKA (reference sequence). CDR3 DNA sequence: TGCAGTGCTAGTCCCCCTTTGGACAGTGTCAATCAGCCCCAGCATTTT. It encodes CSASPPLDSVNQPQHF.

As regards this clonotype: This may be a read error, as it is one base from a much larger clone. The J gene is TRBJ2-7, the V gene TRBV7-9, with a tentative D call TRBD2 (6 bases). Germline CDR1 is SEHNR and CDR2 is FQNEAQ (reference sequence). The germline V and J ends were trimmed by 4 bases and 2 bases, with 18 bases remaining between them. The CDR3 is 16 residues long. The CDR3 DNA sequence: TGTGCCAGCAGCTCCGAATATCGGGGGTCCCCCTACGAGCAGTACTTC. As protein: CASSSEYRGSPYEQYF.

This chain joins TRBV20-1 and TRBJ2-3, with unresolved D. Deletions cut 1 base from V and 0 bases from J, with 14 bases between. Per germline, CDR1 DFQATT and CDR2 SNEGSKA (reference sequence). The CDR3 consists of 16 residues. CDR3 sequence reads: CSARVSFWTSTDTQYF. The CDR3 bases are TGCAGTGCTAGAGTCTCATTTTGGACGAGCACAGATACGCAGTATTTT.

This clonotype was seen repeatedly, ten times or more. This chain links TRBV2 with TRBJ2-3; 9 bases are shared with TRBD2. Trimming at V came to 4 bases and at J to 1 base, leaving 0 bases not matched to a gene. This CDR3 has 14 residues. Germline V CDR1 and CDR2: SNHLY, FYNNEI. CDR3 protein: CASSGLAGTDTQYF. DNA of the CDR3: TGTGCCAGCAGTGGACTAGCGGGCACAGATACGCAGTATTTT.

The rearrangement uses TRBV6-5 and TRBJ1-6, with TRBD1 as a possible D gene (6 bases). The CDR3 is made up of 16 amino acids. CDR1 MNHEY and CDR2 SVGAGI come from the germline V gene. V was clipped by 4 bases and J by 6 bases, with 16 bases between them. Here the CDR3 DNA reads TGTGCCAGCAGTTTGCCTTACGGGGGGCTTAATTCACCCCTCCACTTT. Translation gives CASSLPYGGLNSPLHF.

Only a few counts were recorded for this clonotype. This rearrangement joins TRBV27 to TRBJ2-1; 12 positions match TRBD2. The CDR3 length is 17 residues. V lost 5 bases and J lost 2; bases outside the gene matches: 7. Germline CDR1 MNHEY, CDR2 SMNVEV (reference sequence). CDR3 loop: CASSPTSGRYTYNEQFF. The CDR3 DNA is TGTGCCAGCAGTCCGACTAGCGGGAGATACACCTACAATGAGCAGTTCTTC.

The chain carries TRBV19 and TRBJ2-7; TRBD1 agrees at 8 bases. The CDR3 contains 16 residues. V trimming: 6 bases; J trimming: 3 bases; junction bases outside the gene matches: 13. Germline V CDR1 and CDR2: LNHDA, SQIVND (reference sequence). The CDR3 region is CASSPGGAAGVYEQYF. The CDR3 DNA is TGTGCCAGTAGCCCAGGGGGCGCCGCTGGTGTCTACGAGCAGTACTTC.

This clonotype was seen repeatedly, ten times or more. The chain combines TRBV5-5 with TRBJ2-6; D gene unclear. The germline V gene has CDR1 SGHKS and CDR2 YYEKEE (reference sequence). Deletions cut 4 bases from V and 0 bases from J, with 11 bases between. The CDR3 covers 16 residues. CDR3 sequence (DNA): TGTGCCAGCAGCCCTGAAGGGTTCTCTGGGGCCAACGTCCTGACTTTC. Translating it yields CASSPEGFSGANVLTF.

The chain joins TRBV12-3 or TRBV12-4 to TRBJ1-2, with D maybe TRBD1 (5 bases). This CDR3 contains 12 residues. V lost 8 bases and J lost 3, with 10 bases in between. CDR3 sequence (DNA): TGTGCCAGCCGGCGGGGGGACTATGGCTACACCTTC. It is translated as CASRRGDYGYTF.